Presented here are 17 T cell receptor beta chains from one specimen sequenced in a study of shared clonotypes between healthy human individuals. Assay: immunoSEQ multiplex PCR; the TCRdb copy retains only in-frame clones and omits some. The table lists about 1 million clones, about four fifths of them singletons, with more than 0.45% in the top ten. The sample consisted of memory CD4+ T cells from PBMCs. The subset was: CD45RA-negative fraction. The source of these receptors is a man between 18 and 29 years old in good health. Some clones in this sample may be carry-over from other donors' samples.

This clone showed up just a few times. The rearrangement uses TRBV19 and TRBJ2-7; 7 bases are a match to TRBD1. This CDR3 is built from 14 residues. The V gene end was trimmed by 6 bases and the J gene end by 0 bases; junction bases not matched to a gene: 5. Per germline, CDR1 LNHDA and CDR2 SQIVND (reference sequence). CDR3 nucleotides: TGTGCCAGTAGGGCGACAGGGAACTCCTACGAGCAGTACTTC. As protein: CASRATGNSYEQYF.

This clone has ten or more counts. The CDR3 DNA follows: TGTGCCAGCAGCCTCACAAGCGGGAGGGATGAGCAGTTCTTC. Protein product: CASSLTSGRDEQFF. The rearrangement uses TRBV5-4 and TRBJ2-1, with 10 bases that match TRBD2. J lost 8 bases, V lost 4 bases, and 6 bases had no gene match. The CDR3 extends over 14 amino acids. Germline values: CDR1 SGHNT, CDR2 YYREEE (reference sequence).

The chain is built from TRBV28 and TRBJ2-7; 8 positions agree with TRBD1. The CDR3 totals 14 residues. The germline V gene encodes CDR1 MDHEN and CDR2 SYDVKM. The ends lost 8 bases at V and 3 bases at J; junction bases unmatched: 9. The CDR3 sequence is CASRTGTGNYEQYF. The CDR3 DNA follows: TGTGCCAGCCGCACGGGGACAGGTAACTACGAGCAGTACTTC. The full variable domain, with the rest looked up from reference TRBV28 and TRBJ2-7, is DVKVTQSSRYLVKRTGEKVFLECVQDMDHENMFWYRQDPGLGLRLIYFSYDVKMKEKGDIPEGYSVSREKKERFSLILESASTNQTSMYLCASRTGTGNYEQYFGPGTRLTVT.

This chain joins TRBV18 and TRBJ1-2, with 12 bases identical to TRBD1. The V gene's germline CDR1 is KGHSH and CDR2 LQKENI. V gave up 6 bases and J gave up 2 bases; unmatched junction bases: 10. The CDR3 covers 17 residues. CDR3 amino acids: CASSLGQGARGNYGYTF. The DNA for the CDR3 is TGTGCCAGCTCCCTGGGACAGGGGGCGAGGGGCAACTATGGCTACACCTTC.

The chain has TRBV7-3 and TRBJ2-2, with D possibly matching TRBD2 (7 bases). Between the trimmed V and J ends, which lost 5 bases and 3 bases, there was a span of 16 bases. Germline V lookup: CDR1 SGHTA, CDR2 FQGTGA. CDR3 length equals 16 residues. In DNA form, the CDR3 reads TGTGCCAGCAGCCCCCCCGGGGGGCGTGACACCGGGGAGCTGTTTTTT. This codes for CASSPPGGRDTGELFF.

This clone was recorded once. In the same sample, other DNA sequences code for this CDR3. This rearrangement joins TRBV2 to TRBJ2-7; no reliable D call. Trimming stripped 6 bases from V and 2 bases from J, with 5 bases between. Germline V lookup: CDR1 SNHLY, CDR2 FYNNEI. CDR3 length: 11 residues. The CDR3 bases are TGTGCCAGCAGCACAGCCTACGAGCAGTACTTC. Translated: CASSTAYEQYF.

The V and J genes are TRBV5-6 and TRBJ2-1; D possibly corresponds to TRBD2 (6 bases). This CDR3 region has 14 residues. Germline V gives CDR1 SGHDT, CDR2 YYEEEE. V lost 2 bases, J lost 1 base, and 7 bases lay in between. CDR3 DNA sequence: TGTGCCAGCAGCTTTGGGACTTCCTACAATGAGCAGTTCTTC. It encodes CASSFGTSYNEQFF. Full variable domain (rest looked up from reference TRBV5-6 and TRBJ2-1): DAGVTQSPTHLIKTRGQQVTLRCSPKSGHDTVSWYQQALGQGPQFIFQYYEEEERQRGNFPDRFSGHQFPNYSSELNVNALLLGDSALYLCASSFGTSYNEQFFGPGTRLTVL.

This clone showed up just a few times. The chain combines TRBV9 with TRBJ1-1, with D unresolved. The length of the CDR3 is 12 residues. Germline V gives CDR1 SGDLS, CDR2 YYNGEE. The ends were cut back, 3 bases at V and 4 bases at J, with 7 bases in the middle. The CDR3, as DNA: TGTGCCAGCAGCGAACAATTCACTGAAGCTTTCTTT. Protein: CASSEQFTEAFF.

The rearrangement uses TRBV5-1 and TRBJ2-1; D ambiguous. Trimming stripped 3 bases from V and 3 bases from J, with 1 base between. The germline gives CDR1 SGHRS, CDR2 YFSETQ. This CDR3 comprises 11 residues. CDR3 amino acids: CASSYYNEQFF. CDR3 in DNA: TGCGCCAGCAGCTACTACAATGAGCAGTTCTTC. The whole variable domain, remainder taken from reference TRBV5-1 and TRBJ2-1, is KAGVTQTPRYLIKTRGQQVTLSCSPISGHRSVSWYQQTPGQGLQFLFEYFSETQRNKGNFPGRFSGRQFSNSRSEMNVSTLELGDSALYLCASSYYNEQFFGPGTRLTVL.

The CDR3 here is CASSSPGSWNEQFF. CDR3 nucleotide sequence: TGTGCCAGCAGTTCCCCGGGAAGCTGGAATGAGCAGTTCTTC. The rearrangement links TRBV27 to TRBJ2-1; tentative D call: TRBD2 (5 bases). Trimming removed 4 bases from V and 7 bases from J, with 14 bases in between. This CDR3 region has 14 residues. Per the germline V gene, CDR1 is MNHEY and CDR2 is SMNVEV (reference sequence).

The rearrangement joins TRBV19 to TRBJ2-5, with 8 bases lining up with TRBD2. Per germline, CDR1 LNHDA and CDR2 SQIVND (reference sequence). CDR3 length equals 10 residues. Germline trimming cut 11 bases from V and 4 bases from J; bases unmatched to any gene: 0. The CDR3 coding sequence is TGTGCCGCGGGGGGAGAGACCCAGTACTTC. Its translation is CAAGGETQYF.

The chain has TRBV9 and TRBJ1-4, with 11 bases fitting TRBD1. There are 15 residues in the CDR3. The junction had 9 bases not matched to a gene; V was cut back by 6 bases and J by 8 bases. Germline V lookup: CDR1 SGDLS, CDR2 YYNGEE. CDR3 in amino acids: CASNQAGTGGEKLFF. CDR3 coding DNA: TGTGCCAGCAACCAGGCCGGGACAGGGGGAGAAAAACTGTTTTTT. Full variable domain (missing parts from reference TRBV9 and TRBJ1-4): DSGVTQTPKHLITATGQRVTLRCSPRSGDLSVYWYQQSLDQGLQFLIQYYNGEERAKGNILERFSAQQFPDLHSELNLSSLELGDSALYFCASNQAGTGGEKLFFGSGTQLSVL.

This chain joins TRBV5-1 and TRBJ2-7; D unclear. CDR3 length: 13 residues. V lost 2 bases and J lost 4, with 10 bases in between. Germline CDR1 reads SGHRS; CDR2 reads YFSETQ. The CDR3 loop reads CASSFNIGYEQYF. CDR3 nucleotide sequence: TGCGCCAGCAGCTTCAACATCGGGTACGAGCAGTACTTC.

The chain employs TRBV7-3 and TRBJ2-6; D could derive from TRBD1 or TRBD2 (6 bases each). Per germline, CDR1 SGHTA and CDR2 FQGTGA. V gave up 7 bases and J gave up 0 bases, with 16 bases separating them. The CDR3 is 17 amino acids. CDR3 sequence reads: CASTLTGRDSGANVLTF. DNA of the CDR3: TGTGCCAGCACCCTTACAGGGCGGGACTCTGGGGCCAACGTCCTGACTTTC.

This clone was picked up a small number of times. CDR3 protein: CASSVVPGLEETQYF. CDR3 in DNA: TGTGCCAGCAGCGTAGTACCAGGGTTGGAAGAGACCCAGTACTTC. V gene TRBV9 combines with J gene TRBJ2-5; TRBD1 might be the D (5 bases). CDR3 length: 15 residues. Trimming took 0 bases from V and 3 from J, leaving 12 bases between them. CDR1 is SGDLS, CDR2 YYNGEE, per germline.

The chain joins TRBV4-3 to TRBJ1-4; weak D call: TRBD1 (5 bases). Deletions cut 1 base from V and 2 bases from J, with 8 bases between. In germline, CDR1 is LGHNA, CDR2 YSLEER. This CDR3 has 15 amino acids. The CDR3 DNA reads TGCGCCAGCAGCCAAGTTCGGGGGACTAATGAAAAACTGTTTTTT. It encodes CASSQVRGTNEKLFF.

The chain carries TRBV4-2 and TRBJ2-2, with D possibly matching TRBD1 (6 bases). Trimming shortened V by 4 bases and J by 1 base, and 19 bases separated the two germline ends. Germline V CDR1 and CDR2: LGHNA, YNFKEQ. CDR3 length equals 18 residues. CDR3 amino acids: CASSPLGGGAKNTGELFF. CDR3 nucleotides: TGTGCCAGCAGCCCCCTTGGGGGCGGAGCAAAGAACACCGGGGAGCTGTTTTTT.